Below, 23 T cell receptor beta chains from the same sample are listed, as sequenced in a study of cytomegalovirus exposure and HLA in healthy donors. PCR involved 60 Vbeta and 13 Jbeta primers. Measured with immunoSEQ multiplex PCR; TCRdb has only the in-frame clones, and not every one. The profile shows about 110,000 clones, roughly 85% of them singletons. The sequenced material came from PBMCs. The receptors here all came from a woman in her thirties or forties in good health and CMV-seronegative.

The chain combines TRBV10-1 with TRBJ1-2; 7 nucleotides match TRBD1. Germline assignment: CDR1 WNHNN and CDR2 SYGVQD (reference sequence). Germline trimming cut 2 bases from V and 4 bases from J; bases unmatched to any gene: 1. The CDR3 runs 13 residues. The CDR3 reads CASSEAGGYGYTF. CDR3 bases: TGCGCCAGCAGTGAGGCAGGGGGCTATGGCTACACCTTC.

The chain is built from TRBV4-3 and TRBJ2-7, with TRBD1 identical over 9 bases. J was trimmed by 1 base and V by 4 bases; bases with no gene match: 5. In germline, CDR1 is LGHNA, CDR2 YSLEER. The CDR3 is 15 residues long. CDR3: CASSPGTGLSYEQYF. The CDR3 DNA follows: TGCGCCAGCAGCCCCGGGACAGGGCTGTCCTACGAGCAGTACTTC.

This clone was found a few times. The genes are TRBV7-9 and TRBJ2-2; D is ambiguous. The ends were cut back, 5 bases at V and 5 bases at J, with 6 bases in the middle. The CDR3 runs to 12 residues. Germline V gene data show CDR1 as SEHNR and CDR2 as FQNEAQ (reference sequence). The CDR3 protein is CASSTGTGELFF. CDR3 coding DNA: TGTGCCAGCAGCACCGGGACCGGGGAGCTGTTTTTT.

The CDR3 DNA is TGTGCCAGCAGTTTTACAGGGTCAAAAGAGACCCAGTACTTC. Encoded protein: CASSFTGSKETQYF. This chain joins TRBV28 and TRBJ2-5, with D possibly TRBD1 on 6 matching bases. This CDR3 region has 14 residues. V lost 3 bases and J lost 3, with 11 bases in between. Germline CDR1 and CDR2: MDHEN and SYDVKM. The complete variable domain, with remaining parts taken from reference TRBV28 and TRBJ2-5, reads DVKVTQSSRYLVKRTGEKVFLECVQDMDHENMFWYRQDPGLGLRLIYFSYDVKMKEKGDIPEGYSVSREKKERFSLILESASTNQTSMYLCASSFTGSKETQYFGPGTRLLVL.

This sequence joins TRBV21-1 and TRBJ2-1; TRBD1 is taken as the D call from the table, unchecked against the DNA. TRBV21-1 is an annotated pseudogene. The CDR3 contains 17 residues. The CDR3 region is CASSKAPNRGPKSEQFF. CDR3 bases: TGTGCCAGCAGCAAAGCGCCCAACAGGGGTCCCAAATCTGAGCAGTTCTTC.

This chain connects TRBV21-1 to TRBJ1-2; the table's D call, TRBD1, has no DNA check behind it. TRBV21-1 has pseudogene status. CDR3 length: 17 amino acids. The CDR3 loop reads CASHKATGDFKRYGYTF. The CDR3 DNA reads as TGTGCCAGCCACAAAGCGACAGGGGACTTCAAGAGATATGGCTACACCTTC.

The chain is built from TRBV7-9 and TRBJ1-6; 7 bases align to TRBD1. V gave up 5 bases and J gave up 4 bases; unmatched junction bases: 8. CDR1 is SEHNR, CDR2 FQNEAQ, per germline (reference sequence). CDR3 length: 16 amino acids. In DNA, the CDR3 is TGTGCCAGCAGCACCGGACGACAGGGATATAATTCACCCCTCCACTTT. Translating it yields CASSTGRQGYNSPLHF. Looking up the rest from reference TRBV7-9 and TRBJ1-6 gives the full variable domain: DTGVSQNPRHKITKRGQNVTFRCDPISEHNRLYWYRQTLGQGPEFLTYFQNEAQLEKSRLLSDRFSAERPKGSFSTLEIQRTEQGDSAMYLCASSTGRQGYNSPLHFGNGTRLTVT.

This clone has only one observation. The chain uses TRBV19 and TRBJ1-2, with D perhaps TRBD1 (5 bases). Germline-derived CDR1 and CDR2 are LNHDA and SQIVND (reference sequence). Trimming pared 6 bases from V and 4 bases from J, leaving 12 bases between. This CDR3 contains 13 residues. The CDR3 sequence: CASREQEIYGYTF. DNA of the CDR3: TGTGCCAGTAGGGAACAGGAGATCTATGGCTACACCTTC.

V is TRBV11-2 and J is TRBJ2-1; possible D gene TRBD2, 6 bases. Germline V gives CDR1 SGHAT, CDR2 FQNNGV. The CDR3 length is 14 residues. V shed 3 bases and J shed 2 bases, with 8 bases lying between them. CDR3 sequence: CASSFSGPYNEQFF. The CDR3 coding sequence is TGTGCCAGCAGCTTTAGCGGCCCCTACAATGAGCAGTTCTTC.

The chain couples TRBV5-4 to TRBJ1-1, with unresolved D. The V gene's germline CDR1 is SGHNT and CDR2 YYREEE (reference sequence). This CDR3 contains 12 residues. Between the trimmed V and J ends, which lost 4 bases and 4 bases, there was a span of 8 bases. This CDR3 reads CASSPGFTEAFF. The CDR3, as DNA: TGTGCCAGCAGCCCGGGATTCACTGAAGCTTTCTTT.

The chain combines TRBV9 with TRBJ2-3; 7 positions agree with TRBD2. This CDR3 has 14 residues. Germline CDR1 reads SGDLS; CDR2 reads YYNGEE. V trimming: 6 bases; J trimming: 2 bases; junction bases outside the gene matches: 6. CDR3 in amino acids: CASTPGLNTDTQYF. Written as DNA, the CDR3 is TGTGCCAGCACCCCGGGACTAAACACAGATACGCAGTATTTT. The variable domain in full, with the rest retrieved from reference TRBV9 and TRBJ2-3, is DSGVTQTPKHLITATGQRVTLRCSPRSGDLSVYWYQQSLDQGLQFLIQYYNGEERAKGNILERFSAQQFPDLHSELNLSSLELGDSALYFCASTPGLNTDTQYFGPGTRLTVL.

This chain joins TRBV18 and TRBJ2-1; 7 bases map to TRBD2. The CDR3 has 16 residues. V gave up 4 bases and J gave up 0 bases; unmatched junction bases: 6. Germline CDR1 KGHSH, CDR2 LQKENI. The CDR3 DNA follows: TGTGCCAGCTCACAAACTAGCGCAAGCTCCTACAATGAGCAGTTCTTC. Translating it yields CASSQTSASSYNEQFF.

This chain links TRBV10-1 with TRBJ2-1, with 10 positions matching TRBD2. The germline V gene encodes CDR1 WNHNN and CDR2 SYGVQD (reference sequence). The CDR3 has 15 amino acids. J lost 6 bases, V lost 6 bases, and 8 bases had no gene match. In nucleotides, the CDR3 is TGCGCCAGCAGAACTACTAGCGGGACCCCCAATGAGCAGTTCTTC. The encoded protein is CASRTTSGTPNEQFF.

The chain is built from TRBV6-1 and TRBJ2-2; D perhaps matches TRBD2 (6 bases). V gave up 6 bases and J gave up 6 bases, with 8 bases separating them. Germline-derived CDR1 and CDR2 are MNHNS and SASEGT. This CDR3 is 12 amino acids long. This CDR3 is CASRGGAGELFF. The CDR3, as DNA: TGTGCCAGCAGAGGAGGGGCCGGGGAGCTGTTTTTT.

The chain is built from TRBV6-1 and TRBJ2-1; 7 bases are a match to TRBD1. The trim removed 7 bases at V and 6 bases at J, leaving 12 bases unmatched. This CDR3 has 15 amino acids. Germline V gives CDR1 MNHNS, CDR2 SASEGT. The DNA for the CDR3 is TGTGCCAGCAAGCGTGACAGGGATCGTTTCAATGAGCAGTTCTTC. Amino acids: CASKRDRDRFNEQFF.

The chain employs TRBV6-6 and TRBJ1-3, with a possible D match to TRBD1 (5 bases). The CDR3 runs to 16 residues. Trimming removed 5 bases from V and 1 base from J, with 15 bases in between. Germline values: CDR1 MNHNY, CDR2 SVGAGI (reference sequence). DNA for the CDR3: TGTGCCAGCAGTCGCACAGTGACAGAGTCTGGAAACACCATATATTTT. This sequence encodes CASSRTVTESGNTIYF.

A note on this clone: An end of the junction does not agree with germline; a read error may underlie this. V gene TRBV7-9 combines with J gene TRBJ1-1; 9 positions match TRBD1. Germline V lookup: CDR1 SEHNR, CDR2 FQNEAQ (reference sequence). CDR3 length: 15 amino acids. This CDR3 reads CSSSLGTTGGTEAFF. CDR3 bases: TGTTCCAGCAGCTTAGGAACGACAGGGGGCACTGAAGCTTTCTTT.

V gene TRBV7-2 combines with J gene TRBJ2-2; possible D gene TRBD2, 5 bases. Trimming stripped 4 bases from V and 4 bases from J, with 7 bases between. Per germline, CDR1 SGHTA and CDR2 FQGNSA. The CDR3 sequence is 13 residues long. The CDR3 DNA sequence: TGTGCCAGCAGCTACGCGGGCACCGGGGAGCTGTTTTTT. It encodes CASSYAGTGELFF.

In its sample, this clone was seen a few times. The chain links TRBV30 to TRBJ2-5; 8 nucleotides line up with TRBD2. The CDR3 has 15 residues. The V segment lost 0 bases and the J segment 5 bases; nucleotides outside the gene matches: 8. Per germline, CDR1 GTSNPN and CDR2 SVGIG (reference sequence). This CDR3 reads CAWSVRGRGAETQYF. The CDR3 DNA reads TGTGCCTGGAGTGTACGGGGGCGGGGGGCGGAGACCCAGTACTTC.

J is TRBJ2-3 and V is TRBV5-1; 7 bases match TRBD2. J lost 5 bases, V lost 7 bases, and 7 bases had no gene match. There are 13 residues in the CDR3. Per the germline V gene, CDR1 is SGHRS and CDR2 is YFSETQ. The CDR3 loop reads CASGREFEDTQYF. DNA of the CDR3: TGCGCCAGCGGGCGGGAGTTCGAAGATACGCAGTATTTT.

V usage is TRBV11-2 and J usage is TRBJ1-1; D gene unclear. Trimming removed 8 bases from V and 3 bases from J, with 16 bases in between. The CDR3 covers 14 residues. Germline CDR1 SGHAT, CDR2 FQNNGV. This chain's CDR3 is CASGPNRVHTEAFF. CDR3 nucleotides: TGTGCCAGCGGCCCGAATCGGGTCCACACTGAAGCTTTCTTT. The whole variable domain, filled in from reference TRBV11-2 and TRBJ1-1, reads EAGVAQSPRYKIIEKRQSVAFWCNPISGHATLYWYQQILGQGPKLLIQFQNNGVVDDSQLPKDRFSAERLKGVDSTLKIQPAKLEDSAVYLCASGPNRVHTEAFFGQGTRLTVV.

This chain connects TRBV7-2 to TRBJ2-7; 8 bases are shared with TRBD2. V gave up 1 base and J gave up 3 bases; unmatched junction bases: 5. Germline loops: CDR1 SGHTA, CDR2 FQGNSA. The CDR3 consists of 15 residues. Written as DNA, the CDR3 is TGTGCCAGCAGCTTAGGGACTAGCAGAAACTACGAGCAGTACTTC. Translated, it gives CASSLGTSRNYEQYF.

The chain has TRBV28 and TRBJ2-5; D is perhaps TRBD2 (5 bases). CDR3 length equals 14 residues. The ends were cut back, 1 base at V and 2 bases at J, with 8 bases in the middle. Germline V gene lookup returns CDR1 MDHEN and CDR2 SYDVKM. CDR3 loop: CASSLSPGQETQYF. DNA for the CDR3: TGTGCCAGCAGTTTATCGCCGGGGCAAGAGACCCAGTACTTC.